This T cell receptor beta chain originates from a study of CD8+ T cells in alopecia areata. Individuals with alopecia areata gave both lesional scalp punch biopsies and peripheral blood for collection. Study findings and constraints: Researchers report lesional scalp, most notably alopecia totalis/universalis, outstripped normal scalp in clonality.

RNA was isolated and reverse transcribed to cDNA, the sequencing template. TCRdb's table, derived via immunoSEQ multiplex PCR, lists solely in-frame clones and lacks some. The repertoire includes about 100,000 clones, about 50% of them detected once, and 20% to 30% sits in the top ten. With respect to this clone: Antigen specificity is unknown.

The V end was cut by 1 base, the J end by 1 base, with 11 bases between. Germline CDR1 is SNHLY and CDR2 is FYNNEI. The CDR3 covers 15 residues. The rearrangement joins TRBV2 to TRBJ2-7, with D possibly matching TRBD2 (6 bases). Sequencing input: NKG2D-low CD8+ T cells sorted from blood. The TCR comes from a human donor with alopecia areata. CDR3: CASSEDGSESYEQYF. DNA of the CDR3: TGTGCCAGCAGTGAAGACGGGAGTGAGTCCTACGAGCAGTACTTC.